This is a list of T cell receptor beta chains from one sample in a study of human T cells and chemical hapten exposure. MiXCR was run by TCRdb on the RACE reads, yielding one entry per CDR3 protein. The repertoire has about 98,000 distinct CDR3 sequences, about 10% of them found once; the top ten carry 3.1%. The sequences come from whole blood, collected in connection with sensitization to the hapten diphenylcyclopropenone (DPC). The source of these receptors is a woman aged 55-70 years with alopecia areata. Some clones in this sample may be carry-over from other donors' samples. Each CDR3 is given with its conserved first and last residue. A D gene is named only where the DNA matches it firmly. Expanded clones are given a class, and other clones once, few, many or no size at all.

>NA|13|TRBJ2-3|TRBV7-7|NA
CASSLELGDTQYF
TGTGCTAGCAGCTTAGAGTTGGGAGATACGCAGTATTTT
>NA|13|TRBJ1-1|TRBV6-4|NA
CASSAWGGPEAFF
TGTGCCAGCAGTGCCTGGGGAGGGCCTGAAGCTTTCTTT
>NA|15|TRBJ1-1|TRBV7-9|many
CASSPFRGEGTEAFF
TGTGCCAGCAGCCCCTTCCGGGGCGAGGGGACTGAAGCTTTCTTT
>NA|12|TRBJ2-3|TRBV12-3/TRBV12-4|many
CASSFEGDTQYF
TGTGCCAGCAGTTTCGAAGGAGATACGCAGTATTTT
>NA|14|TRBJ1-5|TRBV4-1|few
CASSQVTSNQPQHF
TGCGCCAGCAGCCAAGTGACAAGCAATCAGCCCCAGCATTTT
>NA|13|TRBJ1-5|TRBV6-1|few
CASSETDLLPQHF
TGTGCCAGCAGTGAAACCGACCTTCTCCCCCAGCATTTT
>NA|13|TRBJ1-2|TRBV11-2|NA
CASTTDTHYGYTF
TGTGCCAGCACCACGGACACCCACTATGGCTACACCTTC
>NA|16|TRBJ2-2|TRBV12-3/TRBV12-4|many
CASSLAAGAPGEELFF
TGTGCCAGCAGTTTAGCGGCCGGGGCCCCCGGAGAGGAGCTGTTTTTT
>NA|16|TRBJ1-3|TRBV18|few
CASSLDWRGAGNTIYF
TGTGCCAGCTCACTGGACTGGAGAGGCGCTGGAAACACCATATATTTT
>NA|17|TRBJ2-7|TRBV11-2|NA
CASRRIGTPYSSYEQYF
TGTGCCAGCAGACGAATCGGGACACCATATAGCTCCTACGAGCAGTACTTC
>NA|14|TRBJ1-4|TRBV20-1|NA
CSARPGGANEKLFF
TGCAGTGCTAGACCGGGGGGCGCGAATGAAAAACTGTTTTTT
>NA|14|TRBJ2-5|TRBV9|few
CASSVTGKLGTQYF
TGTGCCAGCAGCGTAACAGGGAAGTTGGGGACCCAGTACTTC
>TRBD1|15|TRBJ1-5|TRBV7-8|many
CASSLGTGYHQPQHF
TGTGCCAGCAGCTTAGGGACAGGGTACCATCAGCCCCAGCATTTT
>TRBD1|12|TRBJ2-7|TRBV29-1|few
CSGQGSTYEQYF
TGCAGCGGACAGGGGAGTACCTACGAGCAGTACTTC
>TRBD1|16|TRBJ1-2|TRBV11-2|many
CASSPGTGSSSYGYTF
TGTGCCAGCAGCCCCGGGACAGGGTCTTCGAGCTATGGCTACACCTTC
>NA|15|TRBJ2-1|TRBV11-2|many
CASRYVGGNYNEQFF
TGTGCCAGCCGGTATGTGGGGGGCAATTACAATGAGCAGTTCTTC
>TRBD2|15|TRBJ2-7|TRBV3-1|NA
CASSPRLAGDYEQYF
TGTGCCAGCAGCCCCAGACTAGCGGGGGACTACGAGCAGTACTTC
>NA|14|TRBJ2-7|TRBV9|NA
CASSVDLLDPEQYF
TGTGCCAGCAGCGTAGATCTCCTAGACCCTGAGCAGTACTTC
>TRBD1|13|TRBJ1-2|TRBV28|many
CASIGTVNYGYTF
TGTGCCAGTATAGGGACAGTAAACTATGGCTACACCTTC
>TRBD2|13|TRBJ2-1|TRBV20-1|NA
CSANGGGADEQFF
TGCAGTGCTAACGGCGGGGGGGCCGATGAGCAGTTCTTC
>TRBD2|16|TRBJ2-3|TRBV12-3/TRBV12-4|many
CASTTRLAGATDTQYF
TGTGCCAGCACTACCCGACTAGCGGGGGCCACAGATACGCAGTATTTT
>TRBD1|13|TRBJ1-2|TRBV2|many
CASSDRGFYGYTF
TGTGCCAGCAGTGACAGGGGGTTCTATGGCTACACCTTC
>NA|15|TRBJ2-3|TRBV30|many
CAWSRDGTSTDTQYF
TGTGCCTGGAGTCGGGACGGTACTAGCACAGATACGCAGTATTTT
>NA|12|TRBJ1-2|TRBV28|few
CASSQGPYGYTF
TGTGCCAGCAGTCAGGGCCCCTATGGCTACACCTTC